This entry concerns a single TCR beta chain. What this receptor recognizes is not known. Qualities for individual bases were not recorded, and no much larger clone is one base off. The immunoSEQ Assay, a bias-controlled multiplex PCR, was used to amplify TCRbeta CDR3 regions from genomic DNA. In the source study's methods: Nucleated cell counts per sample were estimated from amplification of reference gene primers within the assay. To quantify the absolute abundance of each unique TCRbeta CDR3 rearrangement, sequence reads were collapsed and filtered. For each sample, productive Simpson clonality was calculated as the square root of Simpson's diversity index across productive rearrangements. TCRdb took over this immuneACCESS table, retaining in-frame rearrangements with V and J assigned. Such tables are incomplete; in checked studies, under half of the missing clones stem from an unresolved V gene, and the remainder is unexplained. V and J calls and clone size are as listed in that table; D and trimming were resolved from the DNA. The sample table records under 350,000 clones; 89% of these occur just once. Jointly, the top ten make up roughly 2.2% of the sample.

The CDR3, cysteine through phenylalanine, is 14 amino acids long. Of the read, only the CDR3 DNA is kept; its 42 bases are in frame from base 1. V loses 5 bases, J loses 1 base, and the germline ends lie 8 bases apart. Based on the germline V gene (reference sequence), the CDR1 and CDR2 sequences are SEHNR and FQNEAQ. This specimen comes from a study of blood T cell repertoires in COVID-19 (dated by TCRdb to about 2020). About the full investigation: Samples from collaborators originated in the United States, Italy and Spain and spanned both the acute and convalescent phases of COVID-19. The repertoires were made available in a free public database intended to serve as a resource for research on the immune response to SARS-CoV-2. The material from the prospective study consisted of cDNA or gDNA derived from T cells, B-cell-depleted T cells, or PBMCs. Samples were obtained from the ongoing ImmuneRACE study (first 160 participants) and from about 1,300 subjects provided by 6 global collaborators. Deeply sampled blood TCRbeta repertoires from subjects exposed to, actively infected with, or recovered from COVID-19 were included in the dataset. Where available, HLA class I and class II types were obtained from metadata supplied by the sample provider rather than from assay-based typing. Sample metadata almost always included a de-identified subject ID, COVID-19 status, age in years and sex. Study-wide conclusions, independent of this receptor: The quantity of clinical and demographic metadata differed by source and by participant and was supplied without curation.

Each collaborating institution followed its own protocols to collect whole blood in K2EDTA tubes. For TCRbeta analysis, collaborator samples were shipped as frozen whole blood, as isolated PBMCs, or as DNA extracted from either sample type. The source of this sequence is a man aged 45-65 years with acute or convalescent COVID-19. This chain is built from TRBV7-9 and TRBJ2-2, with an unclear D gene assignment. What was sequenced was peripheral blood. The DNA sequence reads TGTGCCAGCAGCGTCGGAGTGAACACCGGGGAGCTGTTTTTT. Translated, it gives CASSVGVNTGELFF.